This TCR beta chain comes out of a study of T cell changes during pregnancy in multiple sclerosis. The data were produced by immunoSEQ multiplex PCR, yet TCRdb's version contains in-frame clones alone and is incomplete. The profile covers tens of thousands of clones, with roughly 91% appearing a single time and about 1.5% taken by the ten largest. This CDR3 region has 15 residues. Trimming took off 4 bases at V and 0 bases at J, with 10 bases between the two ends. Germline-derived CDR1 and CDR2 are MNHNS and SASEGT. The sample was PBMCs (not recorded whether the cells were cultured). The receptor's source is a female donor with multiple sclerosis, enrolled in a pregnancy study. This chain connects TRBV6-1 to TRBJ1-5, with D hard to call. The chain's CDR3 is CASSVEVYSNQPQHF. CDR3 nucleotides: TGTGCCAGCAGTGTCGAGGTATATAGCAATCAGCCCCAGCATTTT.